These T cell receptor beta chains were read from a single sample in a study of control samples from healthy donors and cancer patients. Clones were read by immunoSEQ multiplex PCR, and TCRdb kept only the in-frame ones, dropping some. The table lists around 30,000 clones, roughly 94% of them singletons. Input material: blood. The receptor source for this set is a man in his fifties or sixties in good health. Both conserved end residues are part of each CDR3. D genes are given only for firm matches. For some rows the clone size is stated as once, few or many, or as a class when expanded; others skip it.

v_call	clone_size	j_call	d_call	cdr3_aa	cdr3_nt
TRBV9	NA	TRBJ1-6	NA	CASSLLEEARGPLHF	TGTGCCAGCAGCCTACTTGAAGAGGCCAGAGGACCCCTCCACTTT
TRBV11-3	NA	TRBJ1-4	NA	CASSLEVVNEKLFF	TGTGCCAGCAGCTTAGAGGTAGTTAATGAAAAACTGTTTTTT
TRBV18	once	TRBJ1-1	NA	CASSPSSVTEAFF	TGTGCCAGCTCCCCCTCGTCCGTCACTGAAGCTTTCTTT
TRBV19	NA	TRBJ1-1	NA	CASSIRLDTEAFF	TGTGCCAGTAGTATCAGGTTGGACACTGAAGCTTTCTTT
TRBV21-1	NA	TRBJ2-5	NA	CASSILRAPGEETQYF	TGTGCCAGCAGCATCCTCCGGGCCCCCGGAGAAGAGACCCAGTACTTC
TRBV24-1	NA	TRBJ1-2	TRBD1	CATSETGTGNGYTF	TGTGCCACCAGTGAAACCGGGACAGGAAATGGCTACACCTTC
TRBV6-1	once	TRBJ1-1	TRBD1	CASSELQGRTEAFF	TGTGCCAGCAGTGAACTACAGGGGCGCACTGAAGCTTTCTTT
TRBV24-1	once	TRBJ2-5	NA	CATSVGGLAETQYF	TGTGCCACCAGTGTGGGGGGGCTCGCAGAGACCCAGTACTTC
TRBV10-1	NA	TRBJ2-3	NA	CASSEMLGNISTDTQYF	TGCGCCAGCAGTGAGATGCTAGGCAACATTTCCACAGATACGCAGTATTTT
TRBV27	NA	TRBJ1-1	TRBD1	CASSPAGTGNTEAFF	TGTGCCAGCAGTCCCGCCGGGACAGGGAACACTGAAGCTTTCTTT
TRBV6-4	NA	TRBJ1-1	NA	CASRHSTENTEAFF	TGTGCCAGCAGGCATTCGACAGAGAACACTGAAGCTTTCTTT
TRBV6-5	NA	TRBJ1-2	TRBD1	CASSYSGQKARGYTF	TGTGCCAGCAGTTATTCGGGACAGAAAGCGAGGGGCTACACCTTC
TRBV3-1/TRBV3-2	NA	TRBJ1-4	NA	CASSLRGDGKLFF	TGTGCCAGCAGCCTACGGGGCGATGGGAAACTGTTTTTT
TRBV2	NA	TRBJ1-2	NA	CASFGQRDYGYTF	TGTGCCAGCTTTGGGCAGCGGGACTATGGCTACACCTTC
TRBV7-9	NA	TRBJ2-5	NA	CASRQGGQETQYF	TGTGCCAGCAGACAGGGGGGGCAAGAGACCCAGTACTTC
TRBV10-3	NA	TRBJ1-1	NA	CAISEEKNTEAFF	TGTGCCATCAGTGAGGAAAAGAACACTGAAGCTTTCTTT
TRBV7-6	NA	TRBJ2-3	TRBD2	CASSSTAGGSADTQYF	TGTGCCAGCAGCTCCACAGCGGGGGGGAGCGCAGATACGCAGTATTTT
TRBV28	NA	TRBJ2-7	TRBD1	CASTSGTGYYEQYF	TGTGCCAGCACCTCCGGGACAGGATACTACGAGCAGTACTTC
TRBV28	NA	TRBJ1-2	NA	CASSETAGYTF	TGTGCCAGCAGTGAAACCGCCGGCTACACCTTC
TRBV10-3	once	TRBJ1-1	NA	CATQMNTEAFF	TGTGCCACCCAGATGAACACTGAAGCTTTCTTT
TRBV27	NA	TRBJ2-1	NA	CASSLGGLNNEQFF	TGTGCCAGCAGTTTAGGGGGCCTGAACAATGAGCAGTTCTTC
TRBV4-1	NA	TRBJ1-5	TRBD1	CASSYGTGNQPQHF	TGCGCCAGCAGCTATGGGACAGGGAATCAGCCCCAGCATTTT
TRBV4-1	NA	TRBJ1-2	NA	CASSQRGGSGYTF	TGCGCCAGCAGCCAAAGAGGTGGGTCCGGCTACACCTTC
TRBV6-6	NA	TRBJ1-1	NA	CASRTSQGDGTEAFF	TGTGCCAGCAGGACCTCACAGGGTGACGGCACTGAAGCTTTCTTT
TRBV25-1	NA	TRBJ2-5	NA	CASSESPPRGETQYF	TGTGCCAGCAGTGAGTCACCCCCGAGGGGAGAGACCCAGTACTTC
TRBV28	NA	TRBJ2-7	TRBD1	CASSLAGGAGYEQYF	TGTGCCAGCAGTTTAGCAGGGGGAGCAGGCTACGAGCAGTACTTC
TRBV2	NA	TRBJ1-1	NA	CASSDVSVFMNTEAFF	TGTGCCAGCAGTGACGTTTCAGTTTTCATGAACACTGAAGCTTTCTTT
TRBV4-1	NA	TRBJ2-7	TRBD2	CASSLRGGGGYEQYF	TGCGCCAGCAGCCTCCGCGGCGGGGGGGGCTACGAGCAGTACTTC
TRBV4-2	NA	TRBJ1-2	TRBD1	CASSVPGQGAVDYGYTF	TGTGCCAGCAGCGTCCCGGGACAGGGGGCGGTCGACTATGGCTACACCTTC
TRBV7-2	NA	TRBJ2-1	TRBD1	CATIKDRWVQGPDEQFF	TGTGCCACCATAAAGGACAGGTGGGTTCAGGGTCCCGATGAGCAGTTCTTC
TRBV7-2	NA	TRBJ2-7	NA	CASTNSYEQYF	TGTGCCAGCACCAACTCCTACGAGCAGTACTTC
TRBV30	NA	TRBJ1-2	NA	CAWKGSNYGYTF	TGTGCCTGGAAAGGATCTAACTATGGCTACACCTTC
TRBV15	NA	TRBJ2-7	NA	CATSIVTANEQYF	TGTGCCACCAGCATTGTCACAGCGAACGAGCAGTACTTC
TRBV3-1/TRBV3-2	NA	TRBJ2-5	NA	CASSQAGTETQYF	TGTGCCAGCAGCCAGGCAGGGACGGAGACCCAGTACTTC
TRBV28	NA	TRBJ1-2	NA	CASSFSHDSYTF	TGTGCCAGCAGTTTCTCGCATGATTCCTACACCTTC
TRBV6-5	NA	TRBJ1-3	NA	CASSYLSGNTIYF	TGTGCCAGCAGTTACCTGTCTGGAAACACCATATATTTT
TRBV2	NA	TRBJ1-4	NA	CASSVEQATNEKLFF	TGTGCCAGCAGTGTCGAACAGGCAACTAATGAAAAACTGTTTTTT
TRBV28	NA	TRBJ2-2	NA	CASKQVTGELFF	TGTGCCAGCAAACAGGTCACCGGGGAGCTGTTTTTT
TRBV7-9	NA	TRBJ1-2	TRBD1	CASSTGTDPFYGYTF	TGTGCCAGCAGCACCGGGACAGACCCTTTCTATGGCTACACCTTC
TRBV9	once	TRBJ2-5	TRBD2	CASSDPVSSGDKETQYF	TGTGCCAGCAGCGACCCCGTGTCTAGCGGGGATAAAGAGACCCAGTACTTC
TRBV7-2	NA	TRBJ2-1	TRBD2	CASSPTSGGTNEQFF	TGTGCCAGCAGCCCAACTAGCGGGGGGACGAATGAGCAGTTCTTC
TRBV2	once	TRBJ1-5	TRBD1	CASLGQISNQPQHF	TGTGCCAGCCTGGGACAGATTAGCAATCAGCCCCAGCATTTT
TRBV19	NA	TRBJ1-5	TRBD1	CASSLRGPQPQHF	TGTGCCAGTAGTCTAAGGGGGCCTCAGCCCCAGCATTTT
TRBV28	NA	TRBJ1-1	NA	CASSLSVREAFF	TGTGCCAGCAGTTTATCGGTCAGGGAAGCTTTCTTT
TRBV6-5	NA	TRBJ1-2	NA	CASSMTSYGYTF	TGTGCCAGCAGCATGACGAGCTATGGCTACACCTTC
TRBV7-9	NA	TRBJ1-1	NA	CASSPRGGQNTEAFF	TGTGCCAGCAGCCCCCGTGGTGGGCAGAACACTGAAGCTTTCTTT
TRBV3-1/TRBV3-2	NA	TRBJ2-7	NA	CASSQIAAAGGEQYF	TGTGCCAGCAGCCAAATAGCTGCCGCGGGCGGCGAGCAGTACTTC
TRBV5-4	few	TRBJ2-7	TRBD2	CASSRDYTYEQYF	TGTGCCAGCAGCCGGGACTACACCTACGAGCAGTACTTC
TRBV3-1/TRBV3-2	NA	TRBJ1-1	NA	CASSQGGVTEAFF	TGTGCCAGCAGCCAAGGGGGTGTCACTGAAGCTTTCTTT
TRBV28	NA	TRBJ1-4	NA	CASMLAVTEKLFF	TGTGCCAGCATGTTGGCGGTCACTGAAAAACTGTTTTTT
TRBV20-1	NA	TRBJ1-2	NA	CSASTQLYGYTF	TGCAGTGCTAGTACTCAGCTCTATGGCTACACCTTC
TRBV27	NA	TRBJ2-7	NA	CASSFQNWGKQYF	TGTGCCAGCAGTTTCCAAAACTGGGGCAAGCAGTACTTC
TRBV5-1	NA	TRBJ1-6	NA	CASSLNQGNSPLHF	TGCGCCAGCAGCTTAAACCAGGGGAATTCACCCCTCCACTTT
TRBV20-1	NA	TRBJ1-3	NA	CSASGLSSGNTIYF	TGCAGTGCTAGTGGCCTGTCCTCTGGAAACACCATATATTTT
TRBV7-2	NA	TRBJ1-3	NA	CASSRPGAGNTIYF	TGTGCCAGCAGCCGCCCAGGGGCTGGAAACACCATATATTTT
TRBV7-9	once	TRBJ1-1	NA	CASTPQGNTEAFF	TGTGCCAGCACCCCCCAGGGGAACACTGAAGCTTTCTTT
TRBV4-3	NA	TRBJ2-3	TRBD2	CASSQEGGAGGPGMDTQYF	TGCGCCAGCAGCCAAGAGGGAGGAGCGGGGGGGCCGGGGATGGATACGCAGTATTTT
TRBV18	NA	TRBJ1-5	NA	CASSTKGVTGNQPQHF	TGTGCCAGCTCCACGAAAGGGGTTACTGGCAATCAGCCCCAGCATTTT
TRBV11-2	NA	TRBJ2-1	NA	CASNLLGGPNNEQFF	TGTGCCAGCAACCTTCTCGGGGGGCCTAACAATGAGCAGTTCTTC
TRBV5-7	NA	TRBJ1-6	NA	CASSFTGVIGSYNSPLHF	TGTGCCAGCAGCTTCACAGGCGTTATTGGGTCCTATAATTCACCCCTCCACTTT